This record covers a single TCR beta chain. What it binds is not known. The data belong to a study of PD-L1 blockade in urothelial cancer. Study-wide context: Enrolled patients had been treated previously with 0 to 3 chemotherapy regimens. Specimens of blood held a median count of roughly 150,000 T cells. At 6 weeks and at 3 weeks (second dose) after treatment start, blood was analyzed.

Study-wide points: TCR clonality was measured in pretreatment peripheral blood. Clonality below the median predicted better survival.

Measured with immunoSEQ multiplex PCR; TCRdb has only the in-frame clones, and not every one. The sample yields approximately 100,000 clones, 90% to 95% seen once. The CDR3 contains 15 residues. Germline V gene data show CDR1 as KGHSH and CDR2 as LQKENI. The ends were cut back, 3 bases at V and 4 bases at J, with 15 bases in the middle. The receptor was derived from an elderly woman with urothelial cancer. Specimen: PBMCs, collected around atezolizumab (anti-PD-L1) treatment. The chain is built from TRBV18 and TRBJ2-5, with D possibly TRBD1 on 7 matching bases. CDR3 loop: CASSPTSGGGETQYF. Written as DNA, the CDR3 is TGTGCCAGCTCACCGACGTCAGGGGGAGGAGAGACCCAGTACTTC. The whole variable domain, filled in from reference TRBV18 and TRBJ2-5, reads NAGVMQNPRHLVRRRGQEARLRCSPMKGHSHVYWYRQLPEEGLKFMVYLQKENIIDESGMPKERFSAEFPKEGPSILRIQQVVRGDSAAYFCASSPTSGGGETQYFGPGTRLLVL.